The 17 T cell receptor beta chains listed next were all sequenced from one sample in a study of cytomegalovirus exposure and HLA in healthy donors. PCR involved 60 Vbeta and 13 Jbeta primers. The assay was immunoSEQ multiplex PCR, and TCRdb's table has in-frame clones only and misses some. The sample consists of 140,000 or so clones, roughly 80% of them appearing once. The sample was PBMCs. These receptors all come from a woman aged 30 to 39 in good health and CMV-seronegative.

The sample holds a few counts of this clone. The chain couples TRBV6-1 to TRBJ2-5, with TRBD1 identical over 9 bases. The CDR3 covers 16 residues. From germline, CDR1 is MNHNS and CDR2 SASEGT. V dropped 3 bases and J dropped 3; count of bases not matched to a gene: 8. CDR3 in amino acids: CASSESTGTGKETQYF. For the CDR3, the DNA is TGTGCCAGCAGTGAGTCTACCGGGACAGGGAAAGAGACCCAGTACTTC.

In its sample, this clone was seen many times. The V and J genes are TRBV9 and TRBJ1-1, with D tentatively TRBD1 (5 bases). V gave up 1 base and J gave up 1 base, with 5 bases separating them. The CDR3 spans 13 residues. CDR1 is SGDLS, CDR2 YYNGEE, per germline. The DNA of the CDR3 is TGTGCCAGCAGCGTAACAGGGAACACTGAAGCTTTCTTT. Protein product: CASSVTGNTEAFF.

This chain links TRBV27 with TRBJ1-2; TRBD1 might be the D (6 bases). This CDR3 contains 14 residues. V lost 1 base, J lost 6 bases, and 12 bases lay in between. The germline gives CDR1 MNHEY, CDR2 SMNVEV (reference sequence). CDR3 sequence: CASSLWGGPDGYTF. Written as DNA, the CDR3 is TGTGCCAGCAGTTTATGGGGGGGGCCTGATGGCTACACCTTC.

This clone was picked up a small number of times. CDR3 nucleotides: TGTGCCAGCAAGCACAGGGGGTCGGTTGGGGAGCAGTACTTC. This gives the protein CASKHRGSVGEQYF. The chain links TRBV6-1 to TRBJ2-7; TRBD1 aligns across 8 bases. CDR1 and CDR2 from the germline V gene are MNHNS and SASEGT. V shed 7 bases and J 7 bases; nucleotides not matched to a gene: 12. This CDR3 is 14 amino acids long.

This clone was observed a single time. The chain uses TRBV6-5 and TRBJ1-6; D is perhaps TRBD1 (6 bases). Trimming removed 5 bases at V and 10 bases at J, with 15 bases between. The CDR3 has 14 amino acids. Germline assignment: CDR1 MNHEY and CDR2 SVGAGI. The DNA of the CDR3 is TGTGCCAGCAGTGTTGCAGGGGAAAGGTCACCCCTCCACTTT. Amino acid sequence: CASSVAGERSPLHF.

V gene TRBV7-6 combines with J gene TRBJ2-7, with 13 positions matching TRBD2. CDR3 length: 15 residues. Trimming at V came to 5 bases and at J to 1 base, leaving 2 bases not matched to a gene. From germline, CDR1 is SGHVS and CDR2 FNYEAQ. CDR3 sequence: CASSPGLAGSYEQYF. In nucleotides, the CDR3 is TGTGCCAGCAGCCCGGGACTAGCGGGGTCCTACGAGCAGTACTTC.

CDR3: CASVPSGRGVGTLHF. The CDR3 coding sequence is TGTGCCAGCGTCCCCTCTGGCAGGGGAGTAGGAACCCTCCACTTT. This chain links TRBV6-1 with TRBJ1-6; weak D call: TRBD1 (6 bases). The CDR3 is 15 amino acids. V dropped 8 bases and J dropped 14 bases, with 25 bases sitting between them. CDR1 and CDR2 (germline): MNHNS, SASEGT.

J is TRBJ2-3 and V is TRBV19; weak D call: TRBD2 (6 bases). The CDR3 totals 14 residues. Deletions cut 3 bases from V and 4 bases from J, with 11 bases between. CDR1 is LNHDA and CDR2 is SQIVND in the germline V gene (reference sequence). CDR3 region: CASSISAGSDTQYF. DNA for the CDR3: TGTGCCAGTAGTATTTCGGCGGGATCAGATACGCAGTATTTT.

The rearrangement links TRBV19 to TRBJ1-5; 8 positions match TRBD1. This CDR3 spans 16 amino acids. Germline assignment: CDR1 LNHDA and CDR2 SQIVND (reference sequence). Trimming at V came to 3 bases and at J to 4 bases, leaving 8 bases not matched to a gene. CDR3 residues: CASSINGQGGNQPQHF. CDR3 coding DNA: TGTGCCAGTAGTATTAATGGACAGGGTGGTAATCAGCCCCAGCATTTT.

The gene calls are TRBV7-9 and TRBJ2-6, with D possibly matching TRBD1 (6 bases). Trimming took 7 bases from V and 2 from J, leaving 12 bases between them. The CDR3 sequence is 15 residues long. Germline V gene data show CDR1 as SEHNR and CDR2 as FQNEAQ (reference sequence). In DNA, the CDR3 is TGTGCCAGCATCTACGGGACACCTGGGGCCAACGTCCTGACTTTC. Amino acid sequence: CASIYGTPGANVLTF.

The rearrangement uses TRBV27 and TRBJ1-2; D is perhaps TRBD1 (6 bases). The V gene lost 2 bases and the J gene lost 6 bases, with 13 bases spanning the gap. The CDR3 extends over 14 amino acids. The germline CDR1 and CDR2 sequences are MNHEY and SMNVEV (reference sequence). The CDR3 nucleotides are TGTGCCAGCAGTTTAAACAGGGCTTGGAATGGCTACACCTTC. This sequence encodes CASSLNRAWNGYTF.

The chain carries TRBV30 and TRBJ1-2; TRBD1 matches 8 bases. With 0 bases clipped from V and 5 bases from J, the junction kept 8 bases outside the gene matches. Germline CDR1 reads GTSNPN; CDR2 reads SVGIG (reference sequence). This CDR3 has 15 amino acids. The CDR3 sequence is CAWSVPRTGRYGYTF. CDR3 in DNA: TGTGCCTGGAGTGTACCCCGGACAGGGAGGTATGGCTACACCTTC.

The genes are TRBV10-3 and TRBJ1-1, with a tentative D call TRBD1 (6 bases). Trimming pared 10 bases from V and 1 base from J, leaving 10 bases between. In germline, CDR1 is ENHRY, CDR2 SYGVKD. The CDR3 extends over 12 amino acids. CDR3 in amino acids: CATKGENTEAFF. The CDR3 DNA is TGTGCCACGAAGGGGGAGAACACTGAAGCTTTCTTT.

V gene TRBV30 combines with J gene TRBJ1-4, with a tentative D call TRBD1 (5 bases). The V end was cut by 5 bases, the J end by 3 bases, with 10 bases between. The CDR3 length is 13 residues. Germline V gene lookup returns CDR1 GTSNPN and CDR2 SVGIG (reference sequence). As DNA, the CDR3 is TGTGCCTGGCGGCAGGGCCCTAATGAAAAACTGTTTTTT. Protein sequence: CAWRQGPNEKLFF. Combining the CDR3 with reference TRBV30 and TRBJ1-4 gives the whole variable domain SQTIHQWPATLVQPVGSPLSLECTVEGTSNPNLYWYRQAAGRGLQLLFYSVGIGQISSEVPQNLSASRPQDRQFILSSKKLLLSDSGFYLCAWRQGPNEKLFFGSGTQLSVL.

The rearrangement uses TRBV7-2 and TRBJ2-3; 11 bases match TRBD2. Looked up from germline, CDR1 is SGHTA and CDR2 is FQGNSA. Trimming removed 2 bases from V and 2 bases from J; junction bases left unmatched: 6. The CDR3 is 17 residues long. The CDR3 protein is CASSLYLAGGITDTQYF. Written as DNA, the CDR3 is TGTGCCAGCAGCTTATATCTAGCGGGAGGAATCACAGATACGCAGTATTTT.

This chain joins TRBV29-1 and TRBJ1-2, with D possibly matching TRBD1 (6 bases). The CDR3 sequence is 12 residues long. The germline V and J ends were trimmed by 7 bases and 4 bases, with 13 bases remaining between them. Germline V gives CDR1 SQVTM, CDR2 ANQGSEA. The CDR3 is CSARDILYGYTF. The CDR3, as DNA: TGCAGCGCACGGGACATTCTCTATGGCTACACCTTC.

CDR3 nucleotides: TGTGCCAGCTCACAAGGCTCCGGGCAGGGAAGGGAAAAACTGTTTTTT. Translation: CASSQGSGQGREKLFF. This chain joins TRBV18 and TRBJ1-4; D is possibly TRBD1 (5 bases). Trimming took off 4 bases at V and 8 bases at J, with 20 bases between the two ends. Germline lookup yields CDR1 KGHSH and CDR2 LQKENI. CDR3 length equals 16 residues.